This T cell receptor beta chain was found in a study of T cell responses to AZD1222 COVID-19 vaccine. For the study at large: Second-dose intervals of approximately 4 or approximately 12 weeks were pooled. Regarding the study as a whole: Most donors were white British and more were female, and clonal diversity was possibly underestimated. Spike-wide coverage was observed for vaccine-associated CD4 TCRs, with dominant responses at 160-218 and 743-854. Spike-specific TCR breadth and depth were elevated following two AZD1222 doses.

The ends were cut back, 5 bases at V and 6 bases at J, with 11 bases in the middle. CDR1 is SGHRS and CDR2 is YFSETQ in the germline V gene. This CDR3 spans 13 amino acids. This table comes from immunoSEQ multiplex PCR, and its TCRdb copy is limited to in-frame clones, with some not included. The table records about 85,000 clones, just over 85% of them present only once. This clone appeared a few times. Its antigen is unidentified. The chain recombines TRBV5-1 with TRBJ2-2; weak D call: TRBD2 (6 bases). Material: peripheral blood, obtained on day 0 of AZD1222 vaccination. This receptor was obtained from an adult in good health. CDR3 nucleotides: TGCGCCAGCAGGTGGGGGGATCCCGGGGAGCTGTTTTTT. Amino acids: CASRWGDPGELFF.